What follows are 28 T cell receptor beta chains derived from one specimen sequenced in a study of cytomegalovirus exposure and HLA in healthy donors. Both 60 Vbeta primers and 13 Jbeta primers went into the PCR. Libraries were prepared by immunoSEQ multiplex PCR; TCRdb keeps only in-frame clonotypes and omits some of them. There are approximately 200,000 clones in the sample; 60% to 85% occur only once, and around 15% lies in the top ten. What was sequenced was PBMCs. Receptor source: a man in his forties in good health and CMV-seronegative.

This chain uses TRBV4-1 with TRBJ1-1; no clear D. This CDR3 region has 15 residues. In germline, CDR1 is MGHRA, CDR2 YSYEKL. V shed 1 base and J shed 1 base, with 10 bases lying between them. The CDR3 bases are TGCGCCAGCAGCCAAGGAGAACTTTCGAACACTGAAGCTTTCTTT. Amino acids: CASSQGELSNTEAFF.

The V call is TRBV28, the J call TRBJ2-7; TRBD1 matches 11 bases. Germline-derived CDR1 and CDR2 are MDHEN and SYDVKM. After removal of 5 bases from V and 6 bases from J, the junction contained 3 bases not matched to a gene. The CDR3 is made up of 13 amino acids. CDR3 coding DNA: TGTGCCAGCAGTCGGACAGGGGGCGGCGAGCAGTACTTC. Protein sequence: CASSRTGGGEQYF.

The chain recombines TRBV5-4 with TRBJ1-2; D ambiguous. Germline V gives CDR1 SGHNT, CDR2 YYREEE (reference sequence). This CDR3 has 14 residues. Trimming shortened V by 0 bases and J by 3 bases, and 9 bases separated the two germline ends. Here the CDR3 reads CASSLEGSHYGYTF. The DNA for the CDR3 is TGTGCCAGCAGCTTGGAAGGGAGTCACTATGGCTACACCTTC.

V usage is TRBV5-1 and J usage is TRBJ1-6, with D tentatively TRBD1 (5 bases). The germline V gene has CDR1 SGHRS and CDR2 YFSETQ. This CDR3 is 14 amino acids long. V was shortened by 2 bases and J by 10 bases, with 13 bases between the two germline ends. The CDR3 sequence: CASSFQGLTSPLHF. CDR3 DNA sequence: TGCGCCAGCAGCTTTCAGGGTCTAACCTCACCCCTCCACTTT.

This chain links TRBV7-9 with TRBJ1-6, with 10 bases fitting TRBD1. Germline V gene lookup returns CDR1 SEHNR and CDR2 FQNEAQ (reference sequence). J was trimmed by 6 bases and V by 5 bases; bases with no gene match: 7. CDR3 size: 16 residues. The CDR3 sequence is CASSPGQGLGNSPLHF. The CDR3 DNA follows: TGTGCCAGCAGCCCGGGACAGGGGTTAGGTAATTCACCCCTCCACTTT.

CDR3 sequence: CASSSGQHPNTEAFF. The CDR3 bases are TGTGCCAGCAGCTCCGGACAGCATCCGAACACTGAAGCTTTCTTT. The chain uses TRBV7-9 and TRBJ1-1; a possible D gene is TRBD1 (6 bases). CDR3 length: 15 amino acids. V gave up 4 bases and J gave up 1 base, with 13 bases separating them. CDR1 is SEHNR, CDR2 FQNEAQ, per germline (reference sequence).

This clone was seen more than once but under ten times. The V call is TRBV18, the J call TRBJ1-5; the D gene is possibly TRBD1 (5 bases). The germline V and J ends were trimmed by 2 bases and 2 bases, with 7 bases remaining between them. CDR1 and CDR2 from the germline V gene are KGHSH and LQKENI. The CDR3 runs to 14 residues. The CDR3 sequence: CASSPGGGNQPQHF. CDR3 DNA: TGTGCCAGCTCACCAGGGGGGGGCAATCAGCCCCAGCATTTT.

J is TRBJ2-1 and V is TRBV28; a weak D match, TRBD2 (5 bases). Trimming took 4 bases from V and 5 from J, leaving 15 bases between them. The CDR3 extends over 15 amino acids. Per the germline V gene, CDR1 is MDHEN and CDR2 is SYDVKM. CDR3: CASSSGISYDNEQFF. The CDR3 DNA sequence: TGTGCCAGCAGTTCCGGGATTTCTTACGACAATGAGCAGTTCTTC.

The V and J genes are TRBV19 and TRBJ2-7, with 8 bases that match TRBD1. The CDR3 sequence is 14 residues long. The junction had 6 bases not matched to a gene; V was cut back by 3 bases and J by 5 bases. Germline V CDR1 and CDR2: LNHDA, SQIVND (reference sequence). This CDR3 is CASSISRGQDEQYF. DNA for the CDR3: TGTGCCAGTAGTATTTCCAGGGGGCAAGACGAGCAGTACTTC.

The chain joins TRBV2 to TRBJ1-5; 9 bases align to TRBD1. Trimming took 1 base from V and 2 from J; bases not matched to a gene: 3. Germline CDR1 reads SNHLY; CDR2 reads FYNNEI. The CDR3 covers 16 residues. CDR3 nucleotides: TGTGCCAGCAGTGAAGGCCGGACAGGGGGCAATCAGCCCCAGCATTTT. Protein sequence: CASSEGRTGGNQPQHF.

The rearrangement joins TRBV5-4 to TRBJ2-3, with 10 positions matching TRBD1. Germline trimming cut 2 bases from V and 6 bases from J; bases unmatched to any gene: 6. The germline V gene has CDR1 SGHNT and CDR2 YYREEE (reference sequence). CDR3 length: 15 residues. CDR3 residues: CASSLPGQGTDTQYF. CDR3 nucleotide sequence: TGTGCCAGCAGCTTACCGGGACAGGGGACGGATACGCAGTATTTT.

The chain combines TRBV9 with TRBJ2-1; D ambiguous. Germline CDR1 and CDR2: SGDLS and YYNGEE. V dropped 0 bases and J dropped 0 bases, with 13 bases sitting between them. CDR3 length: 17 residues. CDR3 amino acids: CASSVAFLPSSYNEQFF. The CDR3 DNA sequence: TGTGCCAGCAGCGTAGCTTTTCTACCGAGCTCCTACAATGAGCAGTTCTTC.

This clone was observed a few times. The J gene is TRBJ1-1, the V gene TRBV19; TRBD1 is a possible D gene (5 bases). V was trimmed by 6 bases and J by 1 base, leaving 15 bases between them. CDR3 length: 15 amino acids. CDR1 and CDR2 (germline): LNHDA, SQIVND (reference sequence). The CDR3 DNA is TGTGCCAGTAGCTCAACCGGGACTCCGAACACTGAAGCTTTCTTT. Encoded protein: CASSSTGTPNTEAFF.

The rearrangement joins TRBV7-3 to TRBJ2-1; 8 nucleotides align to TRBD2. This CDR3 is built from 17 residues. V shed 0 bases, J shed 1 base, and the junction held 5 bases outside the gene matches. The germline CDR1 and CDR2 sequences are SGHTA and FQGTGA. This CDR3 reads CASSLTSVAGSYNEQFF. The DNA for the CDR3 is TGTGCCAGCAGCTTAACGAGTGTAGCGGGGTCCTACAATGAGCAGTTCTTC.

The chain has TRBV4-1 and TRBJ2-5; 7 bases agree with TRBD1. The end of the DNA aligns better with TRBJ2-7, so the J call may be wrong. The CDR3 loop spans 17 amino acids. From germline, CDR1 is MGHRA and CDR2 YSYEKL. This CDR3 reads CASSQVTGLRVLYEQYF. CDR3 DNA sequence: TGCGCCAGCAGCCAAGTGACAGGGTTAAGGGTACTCTACGAGCAGTACTTC.

The CDR3 here is CASSPQGASYEQYF. CDR3 coding DNA: TGTGCCAGCAGCCCCCAGGGCGCCTCCTACGAGCAGTACTTC. V and J are TRBV11-3 and TRBJ2-7; D is perhaps TRBD1 (5 bases). The CDR3 consists of 14 residues. V dropped 5 bases and J dropped 0 bases, with 11 bases sitting between them. Germline V lookup: CDR1 SGHNT, CDR2 YENEEA. Complete variable domain (other parts from reference TRBV11-3 and TRBJ2-7): EAGVVQSPRYKIIEKKQPVAFWCNPISGHNTLYWYLQNLGQGPELLIRYENEEAVDDSQLPKDRFSAERLKGVDSTLKIQPAELGDSAVYLCASSPQGASYEQYFGPGTRLTVT.

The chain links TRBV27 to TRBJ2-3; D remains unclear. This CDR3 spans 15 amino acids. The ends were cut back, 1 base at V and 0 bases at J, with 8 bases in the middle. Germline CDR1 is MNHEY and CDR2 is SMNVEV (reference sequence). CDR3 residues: CASSLYPQSTDTQYF. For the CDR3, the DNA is TGTGCCAGCAGTTTATACCCCCAGAGCACAGATACGCAGTATTTT.

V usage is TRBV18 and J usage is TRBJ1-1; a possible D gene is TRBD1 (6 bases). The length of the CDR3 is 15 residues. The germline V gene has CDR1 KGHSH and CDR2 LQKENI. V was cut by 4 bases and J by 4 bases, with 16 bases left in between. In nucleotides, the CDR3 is TGTGCCAGCTCACTGGGGGCCTTGGGGGTCACTGAAGCTTTCTTT. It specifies CASSLGALGVTEAFF.

The CDR3 reads CASSRDRDNTEAFF. Here the CDR3 DNA reads TGTGCCAGCTCACGAGACAGAGACAACACTGAAGCTTTCTTT. The chain combines TRBV18 with TRBJ1-1; a weak D match, TRBD1 (5 bases). V dropped 4 bases and J dropped 2 bases, with 11 bases sitting between them. Germline V gene data show CDR1 as KGHSH and CDR2 as LQKENI. The CDR3 is 14 residues long.

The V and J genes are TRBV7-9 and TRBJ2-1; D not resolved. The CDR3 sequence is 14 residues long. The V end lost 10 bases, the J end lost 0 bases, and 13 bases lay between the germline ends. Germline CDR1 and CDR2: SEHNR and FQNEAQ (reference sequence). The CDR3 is CAILPSSSYNEQFF. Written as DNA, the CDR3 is TGTGCCATTCTGCCCTCGAGCTCCTACAATGAGCAGTTCTTC.

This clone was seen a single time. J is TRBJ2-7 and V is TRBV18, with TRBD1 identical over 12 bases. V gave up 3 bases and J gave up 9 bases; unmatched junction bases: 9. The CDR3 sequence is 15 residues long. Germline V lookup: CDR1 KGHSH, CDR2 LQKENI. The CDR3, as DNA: TGTGCCAGCTCACCGTCGGGACAGGGGGCGCGATCGCAGTACTTC. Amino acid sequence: CASSPSGQGARSQYF. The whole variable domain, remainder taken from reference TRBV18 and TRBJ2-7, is NAGVMQNPRHLVRRRGQEARLRCSPMKGHSHVYWYRQLPEEGLKFMVYLQKENIIDESGMPKERFSAEFPKEGPSILRIQQVVRGDSAAYFCASSPSGQGARSQYFGPGTRLTVT.

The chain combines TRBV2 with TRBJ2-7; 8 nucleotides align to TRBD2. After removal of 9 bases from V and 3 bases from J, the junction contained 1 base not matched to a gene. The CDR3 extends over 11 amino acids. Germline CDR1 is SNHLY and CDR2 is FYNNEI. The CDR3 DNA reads TGTGCCAGTAGCGGGGACTACGAGCAGTACTTC. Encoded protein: CASSGDYEQYF.

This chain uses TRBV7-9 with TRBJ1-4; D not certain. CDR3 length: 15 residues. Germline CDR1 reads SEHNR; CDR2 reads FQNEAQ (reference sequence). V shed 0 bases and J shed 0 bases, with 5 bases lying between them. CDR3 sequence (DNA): TGTGCCAGCAGCTTAGCCGGGACAACTAATGAAAAACTGTTTTTT. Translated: CASSLAGTTNEKLFF.

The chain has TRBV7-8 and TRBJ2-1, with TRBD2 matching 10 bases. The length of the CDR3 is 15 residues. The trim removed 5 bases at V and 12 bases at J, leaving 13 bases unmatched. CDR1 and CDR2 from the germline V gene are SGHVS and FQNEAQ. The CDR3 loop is CASSRTSGDWLGQFF. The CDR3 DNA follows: TGTGCCAGCAGCCGTACTAGCGGGGATTGGTTAGGGCAGTTCTTC.

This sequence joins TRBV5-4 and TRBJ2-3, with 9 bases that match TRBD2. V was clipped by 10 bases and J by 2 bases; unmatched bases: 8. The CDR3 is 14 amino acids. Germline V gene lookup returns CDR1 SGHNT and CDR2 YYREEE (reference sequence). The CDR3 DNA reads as TGTGCCTTTTTACTAGCGGGCTACACAGATACGCAGTATTTT. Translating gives CAFLLAGYTDTQYF.

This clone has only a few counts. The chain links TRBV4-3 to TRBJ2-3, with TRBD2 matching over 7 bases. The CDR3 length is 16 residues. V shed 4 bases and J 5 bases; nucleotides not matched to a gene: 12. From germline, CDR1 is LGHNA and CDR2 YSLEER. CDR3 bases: TGCGCCAGCAGCCCTAACGGGGGGACCTCAGGAGATACGCAGTATTTT. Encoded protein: CASSPNGGTSGDTQYF.

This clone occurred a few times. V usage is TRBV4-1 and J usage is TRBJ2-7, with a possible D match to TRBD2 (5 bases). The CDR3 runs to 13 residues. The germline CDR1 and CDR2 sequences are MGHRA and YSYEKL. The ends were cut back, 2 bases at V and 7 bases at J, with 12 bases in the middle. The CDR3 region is CASSQWESMEQYF. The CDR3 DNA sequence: TGCGCCAGCAGCCAATGGGAGAGTATGGAGCAGTACTTC.

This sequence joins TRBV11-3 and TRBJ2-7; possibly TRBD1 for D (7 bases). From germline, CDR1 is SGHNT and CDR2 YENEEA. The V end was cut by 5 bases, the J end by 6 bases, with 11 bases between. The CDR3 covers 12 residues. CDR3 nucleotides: TGTGCCAGCAGCCAGGGGGGAGGCGAGCAGTACTTC. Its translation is CASSQGGGEQYF.